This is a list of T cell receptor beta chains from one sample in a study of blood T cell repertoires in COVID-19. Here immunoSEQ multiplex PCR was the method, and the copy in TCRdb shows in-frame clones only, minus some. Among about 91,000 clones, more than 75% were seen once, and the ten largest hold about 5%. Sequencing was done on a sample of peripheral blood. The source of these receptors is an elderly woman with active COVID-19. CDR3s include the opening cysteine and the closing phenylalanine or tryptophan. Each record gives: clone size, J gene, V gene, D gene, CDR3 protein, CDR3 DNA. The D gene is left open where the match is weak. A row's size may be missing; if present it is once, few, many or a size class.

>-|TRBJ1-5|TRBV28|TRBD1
CASSFSGQGALQPQHF
TGTGCCAGCAGTTTTAGTGGACAGGGGGCTTTGCAGCCCCAGCATTTT
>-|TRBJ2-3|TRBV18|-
CASSADKLDTQYF
TGTGCCAGCTCAGCCGACAAGTTAGATACGCAGTATTTT
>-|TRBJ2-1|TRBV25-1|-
CASPDSYNEQFF
TGTGCCAGCCCAGACTCCTACAATGAGCAGTTCTTC
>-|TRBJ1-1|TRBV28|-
CASSPHSTGYTEAFF
TGTGCCAGCAGTCCCCATTCCACGGGGTACACTGAAGCTTTCTTT
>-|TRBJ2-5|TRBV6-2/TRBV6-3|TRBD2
CASSPLRASGSETQYF
TGTGCCAGCAGCCCCCTCAGGGCTAGCGGGAGTGAGACCCAGTACTTC
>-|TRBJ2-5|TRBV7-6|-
CASSLAPGHSETQYF
TGTGCCAGCAGCTTAGCGCCGGGACATTCAGAGACCCAGTACTTC
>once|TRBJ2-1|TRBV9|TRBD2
CASSVGSGVFDEQFF
TGTGCCAGCAGCGTAGGTAGCGGGGTTTTTGATGAGCAGTTCTTC
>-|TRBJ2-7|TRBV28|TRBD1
CASSFNPAGGYEQYF
TGTGCCAGCAGTTTTAACCCTGCAGGGGGCTACGAGCAGTACTTC
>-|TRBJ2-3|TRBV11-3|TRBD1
CASSPRGPADTQYF
TGTGCCAGCAGCCCCAGGGGGCCTGCAGATACGCAGTATTTT
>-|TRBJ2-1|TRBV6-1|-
CASSEHGTYNEQFF
TGTGCCAGCAGTGAACACGGGACCTACAATGAGCAGTTCTTC
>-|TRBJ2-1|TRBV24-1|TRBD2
CATSDSVAGTLPNEQFF
TGTGCCACCAGTGACTCTGTAGCGGGAACTCTCCCCAATGAGCAGTTCTTC
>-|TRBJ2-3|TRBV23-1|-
CASSQGANTDTQYF
TGCGCCAGCAGTCAAGGGGCTAACACAGATACGCAGTATTTT
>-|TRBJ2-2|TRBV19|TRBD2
CASSALTGLAGGSLNTGELFF
TGTGCCAGTAGCGCCCTCACGGGACTAGCGGGAGGATCCCTTAACACCGGGGAGCTGTTTTTT
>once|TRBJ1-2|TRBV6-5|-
CASSLLGGDYGYTF
TGTGCCAGCAGTCTTTTGGGGGGTGACTATGGCTACACCTTC
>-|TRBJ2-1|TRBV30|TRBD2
CAWDGGLAYNEQFF
TGTGCCTGGGATGGTGGACTAGCGTACAATGAGCAGTTCTTC
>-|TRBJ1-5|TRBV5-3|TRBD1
CARIQGGFNQPQHF
TGTGCCAGAATCCAGGGGGGTTTCAATCAGCCCCAGCATTTT
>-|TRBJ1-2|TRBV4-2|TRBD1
CASSQVGDRVGGYTF
TGTGCCAGCAGCCAAGTGGGGGACAGGGTTGGTGGCTACACCTTC
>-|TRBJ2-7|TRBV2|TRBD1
CASSEGTGSYEQYF
TGTGCCAGCAGTGAAGGGACAGGTTCCTACGAGCAGTACTTC
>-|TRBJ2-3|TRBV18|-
CASSPAGGSTDTQYF
TGTGCCAGCTCACCTGCGGGCGGCAGCACAGATACGCAGTATTTT
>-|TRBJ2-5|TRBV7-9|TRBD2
CASSPGLAVLRETQYF
TGTGCCAGCAGCCCGGGACTAGCGGTCCTCCGGGAGACCCAGTACTTC
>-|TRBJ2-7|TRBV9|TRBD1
CASSYGTGGSYEQYF
TGTGCCAGCAGCTATGGGACAGGGGGCTCCTACGAGCAGTACTTC
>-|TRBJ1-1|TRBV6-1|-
CASSELSGTEAFF
TGTGCCAGCAGTGAATTGTCAGGCACTGAAGCTTTCTTT
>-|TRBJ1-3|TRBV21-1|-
CASSGHPRRNTIYF
TGTGCCAGCAGCGGACACCCGAGAAGAAACACCATATATTTT
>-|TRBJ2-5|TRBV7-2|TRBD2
CASSLRLAGVETQYF
TGTGCCAGCAGCCTACGTCTAGCGGGAGTGGAGACCCAGTACTTC
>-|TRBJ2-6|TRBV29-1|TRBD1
CSVVGQGVNVLTF
TGCAGCGTTGTCGGACAGGGAGTCAACGTCCTGACTTTC
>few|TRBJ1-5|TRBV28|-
CASSLYRVGQPQHF
TGTGCCAGCAGTTTGTACAGGGTAGGCCAGCCCCAGCATTTT
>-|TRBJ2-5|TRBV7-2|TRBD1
CASSLGTGLRGETQYF
TGTGCCAGCAGCTTAGGGACAGGTTTAAGAGGGGAGACCCAGTACTTC
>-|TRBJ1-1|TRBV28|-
CASSSINTEAFF
TGTGCCAGCAGTTCAATTAACACTGAAGCTTTCTTT
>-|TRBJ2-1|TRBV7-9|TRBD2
CASSLYGTSGRAEYNEQFF
TGTGCCAGCAGCTTATACGGGACTAGCGGGAGGGCAGAATACAATGAGCAGTTCTTC
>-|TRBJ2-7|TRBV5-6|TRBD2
CASSFRPGGHEQYF
TGTGCCAGCAGCTTCAGGCCGGGAGGACACGAGCAGTACTTC
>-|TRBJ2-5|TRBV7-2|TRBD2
CASSQTSGRPKTQYF
TGTGCCAGCAGCCAGACTAGCGGGAGGCCGAAGACCCAGTACTTC
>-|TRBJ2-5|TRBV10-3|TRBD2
CAISEPSSGGQETQYF
TGTGCCATCAGTGAGCCCTCAAGCGGGGGCCAAGAGACCCAGTACTTC
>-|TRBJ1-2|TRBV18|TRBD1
CASSPGTGLGYGYTF
TGTGCCAGCTCACCCGGGACAGGGCTCGGCTATGGCTACACCTTC
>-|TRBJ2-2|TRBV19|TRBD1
CASSLLRDRANTGELFF
TGTGCCAGTAGTTTATTAAGGGACAGGGCCAACACCGGGGAGCTGTTTTTT
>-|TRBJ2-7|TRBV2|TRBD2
CASIGTSGSYEQYF
TGTGCCAGCATCGGGACTAGCGGGAGCTACGAGCAGTACTTC
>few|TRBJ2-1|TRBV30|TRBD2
CAWSVTSGLRGEQFF
TGTGCCTGGAGTGTGACTAGCGGGCTGAGGGGTGAGCAGTTCTTC
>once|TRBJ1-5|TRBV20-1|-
CSASTPGGGQPQHF
TGCAGTGCTAGTACCCCGGGGGGAGGGCAGCCCCAGCATTTT
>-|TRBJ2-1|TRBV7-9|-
CASGQYEQFF
TGTGCCAGCGGCCAGTATGAGCAGTTCTTC
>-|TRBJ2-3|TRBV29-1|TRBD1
CSVETRTGATDTQYF
TGCAGCGTGGAGACCCGGACAGGGGCCACAGATACGCAGTATTTT
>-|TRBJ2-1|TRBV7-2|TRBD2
CASRGRAGGNNEQFF
TGTGCCAGCAGAGGTAGGGCGGGAGGAAACAATGAGCAGTTCTTC
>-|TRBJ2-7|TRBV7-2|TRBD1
CASSQPGQLVYEQYF
TGTGCCAGCAGCCAGCCGGGACAGCTAGTCTACGAGCAGTACTTC
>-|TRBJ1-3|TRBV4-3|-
CASSQVAQGPSGNTIYF
TGCGCCAGCAGCCAAGTCGCCCAGGGGCCCTCTGGAAACACCATATATTTT
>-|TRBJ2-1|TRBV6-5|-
CASGEDEQFF
TGTGCCAGCGGGGAGGATGAGCAGTTCTTC
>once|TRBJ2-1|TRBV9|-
CASSGDLSSYNEQFF
TGTGCCAGCAGCGGCGACTTGAGCTCCTACAATGAGCAGTTCTTC
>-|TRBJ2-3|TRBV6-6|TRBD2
CASRGPSGGSTDTQYF
TGTGCCAGCAGAGGACCTAGCGGGGGGAGCACAGATACGCAGTATTTT
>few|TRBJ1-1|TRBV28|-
CASSLTRLNTEAFF
TGTGCCAGCAGTTTGACCAGGTTGAACACTGAAGCTTTCTTT
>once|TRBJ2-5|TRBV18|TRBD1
CASSSSSGGGETQYF
TGTGCCAGCTCATCCTCTTCAGGGGGCGGAGAGACCCAGTACTTC
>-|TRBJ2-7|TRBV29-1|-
CSVRVGRGYEQYF
TGCAGCGTCAGGGTGGGCAGGGGCTACGAGCAGTACTTC
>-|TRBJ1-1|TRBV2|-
CASSEFYRSEAFF
TGTGCCAGCAGTGAATTTTACAGAAGTGAAGCTTTCTTT
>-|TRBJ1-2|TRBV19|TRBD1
CATRTGGAYGYTF
TGTGCCACCCGGACAGGGGGCGCCTATGGCTACACCTTC
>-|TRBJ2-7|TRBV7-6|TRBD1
CASSLVGQGGEQYF
TGTGCCAGCAGCTTAGTGGGACAGGGGGGGGAGCAGTACTTC